What follows are 22 T cell receptor beta chains derived from one specimen sequenced in a study of molecular identifiers for immune sequencing clone quantification. MiXCR was run by TCRdb on the PCR reads, yielding one entry per CDR3 protein. The data hold hundreds of thousands of distinct CDR3 sequences, with 24% observed a single time. The sequencing sample was made of naive CD8+ T cells from blood, with Jurkat cell RNA spiked in. The sample's subset: FACS-sorted CD8+CD4-CCR7+CD45RA+ naive T cells. Receptors were obtained from a human donor in good health. Some libraries in this study had Jurkat cell RNA spiked in.

This clonotype was detected ten times or more. The genes are TRBV5-1 and TRBJ2-7; D gene uncertain. Germline V gene data show CDR1 as SGHRS and CDR2 as YFSETQ. With 1 base removed from V and 1 base from J, the gap between germline ends came to 9 bases. The CDR3 loop spans 14 amino acids. The CDR3, as DNA: TGCGCCAGCAGCTTGCGGTCTGAATCCTACGAGCAGTACTTC. This translates into CASSLRSESYEQYF.

This clonotype has a count of ten or more. The J gene is TRBJ2-3, the V gene TRBV7-2; D not resolved. Trimming removed 5 bases from V and 0 bases from J, with 6 bases in between. CDR3 length equals 13 residues. The germline gives CDR1 SGHTA, CDR2 FQGNSA. The CDR3 DNA reads as TGTGCCAGCAGCGAACTTAGCACAGATACGCAGTATTTT. Protein product: CASSELSTDTQYF.

This clonotype has at least ten counts. The rearrangement uses TRBV9 and TRBJ2-2, with D unresolved. Germline values: CDR1 SGDLS, CDR2 YYNGEE. The CDR3 loop spans 11 amino acids. The germline V and J ends were trimmed by 4 bases and 5 bases, with 3 bases remaining between them. The CDR3 spells CASSITGELFF. In DNA form, the CDR3 reads TGTGCCAGCAGCATTACCGGGGAGCTGTTTTTT.

This clonotype was seen repeatedly, ten times or more. V usage is TRBV29-1 and J usage is TRBJ2-1; D uncertain. V shed 3 bases and J shed 10 bases, with 7 bases lying between them. Germline values: CDR1 SQVTM, CDR2 ANQGSEA. This CDR3 has 10 amino acids. The CDR3 nucleotides are TGCAGCGTTGATATAGGGGAGCAGTTCTTC. Residues: CSVDIGEQFF.

In its sample, this clonotype was seen a few times. The chain joins TRBV7-6 to TRBJ2-3; TRBD1 is a possible D gene (5 bases). The CDR3 is made up of 16 amino acids. V lost 4 bases, J lost 2 bases, and 16 bases lay in between. Germline lookup yields CDR1 SGHVS and CDR2 FNYEAQ. In DNA, the CDR3 is TGTGCCAGCAGCTCAACCCGGACATCGCCCACAGATACGCAGTATTTT. Amino acid sequence: CASSSTRTSPTDTQYF.

This clonotype came up a few times. V and J are TRBV20-1 and TRBJ2-7; D may be TRBD1 or TRBD2 (7 bases each). CDR3 length equals 13 residues. V was clipped by 6 bases and J by 0 bases, with 12 bases between them. Looked up from germline, CDR1 is DFQATT and CDR2 is SNEGSKA (reference sequence). CDR3 region: CSASGDSSYEQYF. In DNA, the CDR3 is TGCAGTGCCAGCGGGGACAGCTCCTACGAGCAGTACTTC.

This clonotype was detected many times. J is TRBJ2-3 and V is TRBV7-2; TRBD1 matches at 8 bases. The CDR3 covers 16 residues. Germline V CDR1 and CDR2: SGHTA, FQGNSA. Trimming at V came to 5 bases and at J to 4 bases, leaving 11 bases not matched to a gene. The CDR3 protein is CASSGRQGQASDTQYF. CDR3 DNA: TGTGCCAGCAGCGGGAGACAGGGGCAAGCTTCAGATACGCAGTATTTT.

A few counts support this clonotype. CDR3 coding DNA: TGTGCCAGCAGTTCCCCGTCGAGATCCTACGAGCAGTACTTC. Protein: CASSSPSRSYEQYF. The chain is built from TRBV12-3 or TRBV12-4 and TRBJ2-7; no clear D. Trimming pared 4 bases from V and 1 base from J, leaving 11 bases between. CDR3 length: 14 amino acids.

This clonotype has a count of ten or more. This chain joins TRBV24-1 and TRBJ2-7, with D perhaps matching TRBD2 (6 bases). V dropped 5 bases and J dropped 5 bases, with 6 bases sitting between them. Germline CDR1 KGHDR, CDR2 SFDVKD. There are 11 residues in the CDR3. In DNA form, the CDR3 reads TGTGCCACCAGTGGGGGGGACGAGCAGTACTTC. Its protein product is CATSGGDEQYF.

This clonotype was seen many times. The chain uses TRBV4-1 and TRBJ2-7; D may match TRBD1 or TRBD2 (5 bases each). Trimming stripped 2 bases from V and 6 bases from J, with 11 bases between. The germline gives CDR1 MGHRA, CDR2 YSYEKL. This CDR3 region has 13 residues. CDR3 residues: CASSQRRGGEQYF. The CDR3, as DNA: TGCGCCAGCAGCCAACGCCGGGGCGGCGAGCAGTACTTC.

The rearrangement joins TRBV11-2 to TRBJ2-7; D remains unclear. Trimming removed 1 base from V and 5 bases from J, with 18 bases in between. CDR1 and CDR2 (germline): SGHAT, FQNNGV. CDR3 length: 16 amino acids. The CDR3 DNA reads TGTGCCAGCAGCTTAGCCTTAGACGGACCGAAAAACGAGCAGTACTTC. Translating gives CASSLALDGPKNEQYF.

A few counts support this clonotype. The rearrangement joins TRBV11-2 to TRBJ2-7; D perhaps matches TRBD1 (5 bases). Germline V gene lookup returns CDR1 SGHAT and CDR2 FQNNGV. The V gene lost 2 bases and the J gene lost 4 bases, with 12 bases spanning the gap. The CDR3 is 14 amino acids. As DNA, the CDR3 is TGTGCCAGCAGCTTATGGGGCCCTGAATACGAGCAGTACTTC. As protein: CASSLWGPEYEQYF. The full variable domain, with the rest looked up from reference TRBV11-2 and TRBJ2-7, is EAGVAQSPRYKIIEKRQSVAFWCNPISGHATLYWYQQILGQGPKLLIQFQNNGVVDDSQLPKDRFSAERLKGVDSTLKIQPAKLEDSAVYLCASSLWGPEYEQYFGPGTRLTVT.

This clonotype occurred a few times. The V gene is TRBV29-1, the J gene TRBJ2-7, with D perhaps assigned TRBD1 or TRBD2 (5 bases each). This CDR3 comprises 12 residues. The germline V gene has CDR1 SQVTM and CDR2 ANQGSEA. The germline V and J ends were trimmed by 2 bases and 4 bases, with 9 bases remaining between them. CDR3 residues: CSVEQGGYEQYF. The CDR3 DNA follows: TGCAGCGTTGAACAGGGCGGGTACGAGCAGTACTTC.

There are many counts of this clonotype. The V gene is TRBV2, the J gene TRBJ2-3; 8 positions match TRBD2. The CDR3 totals 16 residues. The germline CDR1 and CDR2 sequences are SNHLY and FYNNEI. Germline trimming cut 4 bases from V and 4 bases from J; bases unmatched to any gene: 10. DNA for the CDR3: TGTGCCAGCAGTGCTCTGGGAGCGGGGGTGGCAGATACGCAGTATTTT. Translating gives CASSALGAGVADTQYF.

This clonotype was seen at least ten times. V is TRBV19 and J is TRBJ2-6; D remains ambiguous. V was cut by 4 bases and J by 0 bases, with 16 bases left in between. The germline V gene has CDR1 LNHDA and CDR2 SQIVND (reference sequence). The length of the CDR3 is 18 residues. The CDR3 nucleotides are TGTGCCAGTAGTAAGCGAATCCCAAAACCCTCTGGGGCCAACGTCCTGACTTTC. Translating it yields CASSKRIPKPSGANVLTF.

This clonotype was picked up many times. V usage is TRBV28 and J usage is TRBJ1-4, with D uncertain. Trimming took off 9 bases at V and 4 bases at J, with 6 bases between the two ends. Germline V gene sequence: CDR1 MDHEN, CDR2 SYDVKM. The CDR3 contains 11 residues. In DNA, the CDR3 is TGTGCCAGTTCCTTTAATGAAAAACTGTTTTTT. Translating it yields CASSFNEKLFF.

On this clonotype itself: The junction shows a germline mismatch at one end, possibly a read error. The J gene is TRBJ2-3, the V gene TRBV5-1; 12 nucleotides align to TRBD1. CDR3 length: 16 amino acids. CDR1 SGHRS and CDR2 YFSETQ come from the germline V gene. The CDR3 DNA reads TGCGCCAGCAGCTCGGGACAGGGGGCGAGGACAGATATGCAGTATTTT. Translation gives CASSSGQGARTDMQYF.

Note on this clonotype: A read error is likely, as this CDR3 ends without the conserved phenylalanine or tryptophan. The rearrangement links TRBV6-5 to TRBJ2-5, with D unresolved. The V and J ends lost 5 bases and 5 bases respectively, with 9 bases between them. The length of the CDR3 is 12 residues. The germline CDR1 and CDR2 sequences are MNHEY and SVGAGI. CDR3 DNA sequence: TGTGCCAGCAGTCCCACCCCGGAGACCCAGTACCTC. Amino acids: CASSPTPETQYL.

CDR3 region: CSARVFGDHTSSDGQFF. The CDR3 region has the DNA TGCAGTGCTAGAGTTTTTGGGGACCATACTAGCAGCGATGGGCAGTTCTTC. The V call is TRBV20-1, the J call TRBJ2-1; possibly TRBD2 for D (6 bases). CDR1 and CDR2 (germline): DFQATT, SNEGSKA (reference sequence). The CDR3 loop spans 17 amino acids. V was clipped by 1 base and J by 12 bases, with 28 bases between them.

This clonotype was seen a handful of times. The CDR3 DNA sequence: TGCAGTGCTAGATCGCCCGGGACAACCCAGCCCCAGCATTTT. It yields the protein CSARSPGTTQPQHF. The rearrangement links TRBV20-1 to TRBJ1-5, with D maybe TRBD1 (6 bases). The CDR3 covers 14 residues. The germline CDR1 and CDR2 sequences are DFQATT and SNEGSKA (reference sequence). The germline V and J ends were trimmed by 2 bases and 7 bases, with 15 bases remaining between them.

The CDR3 spells CASSFGPASSYEQYF. The CDR3 DNA reads TGTGCCAGTAGTTTTGGCCCGGCCTCCTCCTACGAGCAGTACTTC. The chain recombines TRBV19 with TRBJ2-7; D gene unclear. V was shortened by 5 bases and J by 0 bases, with 14 bases between the two germline ends. Germline lookup yields CDR1 LNHDA and CDR2 SQIVND (reference sequence). The CDR3 totals 15 residues.

This clonotype was detected many times. The chain combines TRBV29-1 with TRBJ2-2; TRBD1 matches at 7 bases. This CDR3 is built from 14 residues. Germline-derived CDR1 and CDR2 are SQVTM and ANQGSEA. The junction had 2 bases not matched to a gene; V was cut back by 3 bases and J by 1 base. The chain's CDR3 is CSVEGTENTGELFF. CDR3 nucleotides: TGCAGCGTTGAGGGGACAGAGAACACCGGGGAGCTGTTTTTT.